This T cell receptor (beta chain) was found in a study of Ad26.COV2.S vaccination and SARS-CoV-2 variants. To note about this clone: No antigen is known for it.

Described treatment: roughly 18 received Ad26.COV2.S at low or high dose, single or two shots; about 5 received placebo; per-sample allocation not given. Samples came from day 63 after the first vaccine or placebo injection. Recruitment in Boston yielded a donor of adult age, 18-55 years. Assay used: immunoSEQ multiplex PCR; TCRdb lists only in-frame clones, some missing. The top ten hold more than 1.5% of the sample, which has 410,000 or so clones, about 92% seen once. V lost 2 bases to trimming and J lost 4 bases, with 11 bases between them. CDR1 and CDR2 (germline): KGHSH, LQKENI. CDR3 length: 14 amino acids. General study points: It was found that vaccine and placebo recipients had similar non-spike TCR breadth. Substantial breadth was reportedly displayed by spike-specific CD8+ and CD4+ T cell responses after vaccination.

The TCR comes from a person between 18 and 65 years old who received the Ad26.COV2.S COVID-19 vaccine or a placebo. The chain employs TRBV18 and TRBJ1-1; D is unresolved. Sequenced material: peripheral blood, taken in a trial of Ad26.COV2.S vaccine versus placebo. The CDR3 protein is CASSPTGASTEAFF. The DNA of the CDR3 is TGTGCCAGCTCACCAACGGGTGCGAGCACTGAAGCTTTCTTT.